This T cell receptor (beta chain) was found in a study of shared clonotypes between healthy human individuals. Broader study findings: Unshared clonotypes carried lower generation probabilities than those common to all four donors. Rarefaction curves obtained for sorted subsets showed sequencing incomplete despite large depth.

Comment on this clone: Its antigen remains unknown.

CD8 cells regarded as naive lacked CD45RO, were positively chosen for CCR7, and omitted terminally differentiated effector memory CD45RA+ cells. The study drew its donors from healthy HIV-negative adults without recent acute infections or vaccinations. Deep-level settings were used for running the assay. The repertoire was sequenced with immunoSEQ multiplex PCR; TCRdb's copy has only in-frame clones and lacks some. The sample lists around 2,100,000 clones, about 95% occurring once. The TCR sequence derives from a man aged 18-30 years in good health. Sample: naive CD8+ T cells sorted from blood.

The CDR3 spells CASRGGQSYEQYF. The CDR3 DNA is TGTGCCAGCAGGGGGGGGCAATCCTACGAGCAGTACTTC. This chain links TRBV4-2 with TRBJ2-7, with D tentatively TRBD2 (7 bases). The CDR3 is made up of 13 amino acids. Germline CDR1 LGHNA, CDR2 YNFKEQ. The germline V and J ends were trimmed by 6 bases and 1 base, with 10 bases remaining between them.